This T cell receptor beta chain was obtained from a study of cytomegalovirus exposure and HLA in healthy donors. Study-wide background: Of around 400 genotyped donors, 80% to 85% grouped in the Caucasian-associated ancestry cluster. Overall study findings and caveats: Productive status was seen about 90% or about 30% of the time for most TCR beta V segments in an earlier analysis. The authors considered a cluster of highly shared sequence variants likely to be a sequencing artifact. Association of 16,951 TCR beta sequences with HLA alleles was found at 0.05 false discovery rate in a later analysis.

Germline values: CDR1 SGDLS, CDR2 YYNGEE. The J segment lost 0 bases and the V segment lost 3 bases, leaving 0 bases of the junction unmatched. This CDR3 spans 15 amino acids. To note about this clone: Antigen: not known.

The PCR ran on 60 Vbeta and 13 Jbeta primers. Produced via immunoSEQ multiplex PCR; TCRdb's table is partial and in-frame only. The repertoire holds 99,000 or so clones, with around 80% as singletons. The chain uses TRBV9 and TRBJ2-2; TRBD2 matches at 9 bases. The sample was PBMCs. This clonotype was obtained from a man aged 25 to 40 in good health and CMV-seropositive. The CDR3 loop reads CASSASGANTGELFF. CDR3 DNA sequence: TGTGCCAGCAGCGCTAGCGGGGCGAACACCGGGGAGCTGTTTTTT. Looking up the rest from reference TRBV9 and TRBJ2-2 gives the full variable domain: DSGVTQTPKHLITATGQRVTLRCSPRSGDLSVYWYQQSLDQGLQFLIQYYNGEERAKGNILERFSAQQFPDLHSELNLSSLELGDSALYFCASSASGANTGELFFGEGSRLTVL.